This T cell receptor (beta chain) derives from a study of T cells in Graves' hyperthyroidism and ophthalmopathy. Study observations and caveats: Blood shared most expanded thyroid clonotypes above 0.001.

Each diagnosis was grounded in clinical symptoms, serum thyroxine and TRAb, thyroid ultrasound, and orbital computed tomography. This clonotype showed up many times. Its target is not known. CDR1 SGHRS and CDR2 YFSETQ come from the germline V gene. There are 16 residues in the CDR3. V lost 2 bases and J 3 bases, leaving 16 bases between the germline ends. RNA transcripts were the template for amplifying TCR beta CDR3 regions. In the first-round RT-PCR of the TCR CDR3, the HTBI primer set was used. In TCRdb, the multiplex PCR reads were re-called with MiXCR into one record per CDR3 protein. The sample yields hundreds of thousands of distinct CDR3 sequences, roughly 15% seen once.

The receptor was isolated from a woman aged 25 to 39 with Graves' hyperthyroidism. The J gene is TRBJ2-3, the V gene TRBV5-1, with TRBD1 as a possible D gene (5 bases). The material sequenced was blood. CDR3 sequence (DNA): TGCGCCAGCAGCTTCACGTTGGGGCAGAGGACAGATACGCAGTATTTT. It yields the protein CASSFTLGQRTDTQYF.